The rows below give T cell receptor beta chains drawn from one sample of a study of T cell repertoires in cytomegalovirus infection. From the reads, TCRdb called clonotypes with MiXCR, one entry per CDR3 protein. This table holds 800,000 to 950,000 distinct CDR3 sequences, approximately 32% found once. These receptors are not linked to any known antigen. The specimen was cultured CD8+ T cells from PBMCs, collected from culture after CMV antigen stimulation. The receptors were sampled from a human donor in good health (CMV status not recorded). Some clones in this sample may be carry-over from other donors' samples. CDR3s include the opening cysteine and the closing phenylalanine or tryptophan. D genes are given only for firm matches. Expanded clones are given a class, and other clones once, few, many or no size at all.

j_call d_call v_call clone_size cdr3_nt cdr3_aa
TRBJ2-7 . TRBV7-6 . TGTGCCGGCAGCCCCCCCCAAGGGGACGAGCAGTACTTC CAGSPPQGDEQYF
TRBJ1-2 . TRBV12-3/TRBV12-4 . TGTGCCAGCAGCACTGGGCTTTACTATGGCTACACCTTC CASSTGLYYGYTF
TRBJ2-4 TRBD2 TRBV7-3 . TGTGCCAGCAGCCCCACTAGCGGGTCGAAAAACATTCAGTACTTC CASSPTSGSKNIQYF
TRBJ2-2 . TRBV4-1 few TGCGCCAGCAGCCAAGTCCCAGGGTCGAACACCGGGGAGCTGTTTTTT CASSQVPGSNTGELFF
TRBJ1-1 . TRBV12-3/TRBV12-4 . TGTGCCAGCAGTATTGGACAGCAGAACACTGAAGCTTTCTTT CASSIGQQNTEAFF
TRBJ2-5 TRBD2 TRBV4-3 . TGCGCCAGCAGAAGGGAGCGGGGGGCAGGGGAGACCCAGTACTTC CASRRERGAGETQYF
TRBJ1-2 TRBD1 TRBV12-3/TRBV12-4 few TGTGCCAGCCGAGGGGGACAGAACTACTATGGCTACACCTTC CASRGGQNYYGYTF
TRBJ2-3 TRBD2 TRBV12-3/TRBV12-4 few TGTGCCAGCAGTACATTAGCGGGGGGACTCTCTCTCACAGATACGCAGTATTTT CASSTLAGGLSLTDTQYF
TRBJ2-2 . TRBV7-8 few TGTGCCAGCTATGTTCTGGGCTCGAACACCGGGGAGCTGTTTTTT CASYVLGSNTGELFF
TRBJ1-1 TRBD1 TRBV6-2/TRBV6-3 . TGTGCCAGCAGTTACAGGGACAGGGAATCCAACACTGAAGCTTTCTTT CASSYRDRESNTEAFF
TRBJ1-2 TRBD1 TRBV2 . TGTGCCAGCAGTGACTTCCTAGCAGGGGGCAGCTATGGCTACACCTTC CASSDFLAGGSYGYTF
TRBJ1-5 . TRBV4-1 . TGCGCCAGCAGCCCGGGACCGCTTAGCAATCAGCCCCAGCATTTT CASSPGPLSNQPQHF
TRBJ2-1 TRBD1 TRBV6-5 . TGTGCCAGCAGACGTAAGACAGGGCAAGAATACAATGAGCAGTTCTTC CASRRKTGQEYNEQFF
TRBJ2-7 . TRBV5-1 . TGCGCCAGCAGCTTGGCGGACGGGGCCCCTCCCGAGCAGTACTTC CASSLADGAPPEQYF
TRBJ2-1 . TRBV7-2 many TGTGCCAGCAGCGCCCGAGAGGGGACAGAGCAGTTCTTC CASSAREGTEQFF
TRBJ1-1 . TRBV6-2/TRBV6-3 . TGTGCCTCCGTGGGGGGACCGAACACTGAAGCTGTCTTT CASVGGPNTEAVF
TRBJ2-2 . TRBV5-4 . TGTGCCAGCAGCTCTAGAGGGGATCCCGGGGAGCTGTTTTTT CASSSRGDPGELFF
TRBJ2-5 TRBD2 TRBV7-2 . TGTGCCAGCAGAGTCCTAGCGGGGGGGTCCCAAGAGACCCAGTACTTC CASRVLAGGSQETQYF
TRBJ2-5 . TRBV27 . TGTGCCAGCAGTCTATGGGGGGGGGGGCGCAGGGAGACCCAGTACTTC CASSLWGGGRRETQYF
TRBJ2-1 TRBD2 TRBV19 . TGTGCCACTAAAGCGGGGGGGGCTAACGTAGCCTACAATGAGCAGTTCTTC CATKAGGANVAYNEQFF
TRBJ1-4 . TRBV15 . TGTGCCACCAGCAGGACGGGGACGGAACTAAATGAAAAACTGTTTTTT CATSRTGTELNEKLFF
TRBJ1-2 TRBD1 TRBV27 . TGTGCCAGCAGTTGGGGACAGAGTCAAGGCTACACCTTC CASSWGQSQGYTF
TRBJ1-2 . TRBV29-1 many TGCAGCGTTGATCTTGTAGGGAAGGCTAACTATGGCTACACCTTC CSVDLVGKANYGYTF
TRBJ1-2 TRBD1 TRBV6-1 few TGTGCCAGCAGTGAAGCGGTTCAGGGGGCAGGGGGCTACACCTTC CASSEAVQGAGGYTF
TRBJ1-2 . TRBV7-2 . TGTGCCAGCAGCTCTGACAGAGGGGCCTATGGCTACACCTTC CASSSDRGAYGYTF
TRBJ1-1 . TRBV2 . TGTGCCAGCAGTGAAAACTTACCTGAAGCTTTCTTT CASSENLPEAFF
TRBJ2-7 . TRBV7-9 . TGTGCCAGCAGCTTAGAACCCAGAGGACCCTACGAGCAGTACTTC CASSLEPRGPYEQYF
TRBJ2-1 . TRBV4-3 . TGCGCCAGCAGCCAAGAGTGGGGAGGAGGGACCGATGAGCAGTTCTTC CASSQEWGGGTDEQFF
TRBJ2-1 . TRBV12-3/TRBV12-4 . TGTGCCAGTCTTACCTCAGGGGGGGGGGAGCAGTTCTTC CASLTSGGGEQFF
TRBJ1-4 . TRBV4-3 . TGCGCCAGCAGCCAAGAGGGCCCCGAACTCTCAGAAAAACTGTTTTTT CASSQEGPELSEKLFF
TRBJ2-7 TRBD1 TRBV7-9 many TGTGCCAGCAGCTGGGACAGCTACGAGCAGTACTTC CASSWDSYEQYF
TRBJ1-2 TRBD1 TRBV12-3/TRBV12-4 few TGTGCCAGCAGTCCCGGGACAGAACCCTATGGCTACACCTTC CASSPGTEPYGYTF
TRBJ1-6 . TRBV28 few TGTGCCAGCAGTCCTCGCAAGAGCTCCTATAATTCACCCCTCCACTTT CASSPRKSSYNSPLHF
TRBJ2-1 . TRBV27 few TGTGCCAGCAGTTTTCCGGTGGGTGAGCAGTTCTTC CASSFPVGEQFF
TRBJ2-1 . TRBV6-1 few TGTGCCAGCAGTCCAACCCCGGGAGCCTACAATGAGCAGTTCTTC CASSPTPGAYNEQFF
TRBJ1-3 . TRBV5-3 . TGTGCCAGCAGCTTATCGGGACAAGGCTCTTTCGGAAACACCATATATTTT CASSLSGQGSFGNTIYF
TRBJ1-2 . TRBV6-5 few TGTGCCAGCAGTTACCTTTACGCCAGGGATTCTAACTATGGCTACACCTTC CASSYLYARDSNYGYTF
TRBJ1-1 . TRBV7-9 once TGTGCCAGCAGCTTAGAGGGGATTCGTACTGAAGCTTTCTTT CASSLEGIRTEAFF
TRBJ2-7 . TRBV6-2/TRBV6-3 . TGTGCCAGCAGTTACGCGGGGGCTTCCTACGAGCAGTACTTC CASSYAGASYEQYF
TRBJ2-5 . TRBV6-6 . TGTGCTTGCGGGGAACAAGAGACCCAGTACTTC CACGEQETQYF
TRBJ2-1 . TRBV29-1 few TGCAGCGTTGAAGATCGGGATTACAGGGAGCAGTTCTTC CSVEDRDYREQFF